The entry that follows covers one T cell receptor (beta chain) sequence. Per the original data handling: Estimation of nucleated cell counts was performed using reference gene primer amplification. TCRdb keeps only in-frame clones here, not all; method: immunoSEQ multiplex PCR. V, J and clone size were drawn from that table, and D and trimming were deduced from the DNA. The sample holds around 19,000 clones, 80% to 90% seen once. Germline V gene data show CDR1 as SNHLY and CDR2 as FYNNEI. After removal of 5 bases from V and 4 bases from J, the junction contained 4 bases not matched to a gene. The CDR3 runs to 13 residues. This record belongs to a study of blood T cell repertoires in COVID-19. Study overall: Acute-phase and convalescent COVID-19 samples originated in the United States, Italy and Spain. PBMCs, B-cell-depleted T cells, or T cells were the source of the cDNA or gDNA that made up the material.

Sequencing was carried out using peripheral blood. This TCR derives from a woman aged 60 to 75 with active COVID-19. The J gene is TRBJ1-1, the V gene TRBV2; 7 nucleotides agree with TRBD1. The CDR3 coding sequence is TGTGCCAGCAGTTGGGACAGACGCACTGAAGCTTTCTTT. Amino acids: CASSWDRRTEAFF.